This entry lists 31 T cell receptor beta chains sequenced from one sample in a study of T cells in Graves' hyperthyroidism and ophthalmopathy. Amplification targeted TCR beta CDR3 regions from RNA transcripts. The primer set for the first-round RT-PCR of the TCR CDR3 was HTBI. MiXCR was run by TCRdb on the multiplex PCR reads, yielding one entry per CDR3 protein. The sample has more than 550,000 distinct CDR3 sequences, around 19% seen once. Material: blood. The receptors come from a woman aged 50 to 65 with Graves' hyperthyroidism that later progressed to Graves' ophthalmopathy.

This clonotype was recorded at least ten times. V is TRBV20-1 and J is TRBJ2-5, with a weak D call TRBD1 (6 bases). The V gene lost 5 bases and the J gene lost 3 bases, with 16 bases spanning the gap. Germline V gene lookup returns CDR1 DFQATT and CDR2 SNEGSKA (reference sequence). The CDR3 runs to 14 residues. The CDR3 DNA reads TGCAGTGCTGAGGGGGAGAGGGCAGAAGAGACCCAGTACTTC. Protein: CSAEGERAEETQYF.

This clonotype has just one count. J is TRBJ2-1 and V is TRBV9; D is perhaps TRBD1 (6 bases). Germline CDR1 SGDLS, CDR2 YYNGEE. The CDR3 sequence is 18 residues long. With 0 bases removed from V and 8 bases from J, the gap between germline ends came to 24 bases. CDR3 nucleotides: TGTGCCAGCAGCGTAGCCAGAGGGACCAGGGGCTTTGTCCATGAGCAGTTCTTC. Translating gives CASSVARGTRGFVHEQFF. The full variable domain, rest sourced from reference TRBV9 and TRBJ2-1, is DSGVTQTPKHLITATGQRVTLRCSPRSGDLSVYWYQQSLDQGLQFLIQYYNGEERAKGNILERFSAQQFPDLHSELNLSSLELGDSALYFCASSVARGTRGFVHEQFFGPGTRLTVL.

The chain uses TRBV3-1 and TRBJ2-1; perhaps TRBD2 as D (6 bases). Germline assignment: CDR1 LGHDT and CDR2 YNNKEL (reference sequence). V lost 0 bases and J lost 4, with 10 bases in between. The CDR3 sequence is 15 residues long. The CDR3 loop reads CASSQDMGRYNEQFF. CDR3 DNA sequence: TGTGCCAGCAGCCAAGATATGGGGAGGTACAATGAGCAGTTCTTC.

This clonotype came up many times. This rearrangement joins TRBV7-8 to TRBJ1-1; D perhaps matches TRBD1 (6 bases). The V and J ends lost 5 bases and 2 bases respectively, with 15 bases between them. Germline loops: CDR1 SGHVS, CDR2 FQNEAQ. The CDR3 spans 15 residues. DNA of the CDR3: TGTGCCAGCAGCGGATCGACAGGATTTAACACTGAAGCTTTCTTT. This translates into CASSGSTGFNTEAFF.

This clonotype was counted many times. The chain employs TRBV3-1 and TRBJ2-1; 9 nucleotides match TRBD2. The CDR3 extends over 15 amino acids. V was clipped by 5 bases and J by 5 bases; unmatched bases: 7. Germline V gene data show CDR1 as LGHDT and CDR2 as YNNKEL (reference sequence). CDR3 loop: CASSTAGGLDNEQFF. DNA for the CDR3: TGTGCCAGCAGCACCGCGGGGGGGCTTGACAATGAGCAGTTCTTC.

This clonotype was seen a handful of times. The rearrangement uses TRBV4-1 and TRBJ2-3; 9 bases match TRBD2. After removal of 6 bases from V and 1 base from J, the junction contained 5 bases not matched to a gene. Germline CDR1 is MGHRA and CDR2 is YSYEKL. CDR3 length: 15 amino acids. The DNA of the CDR3 is TGCGCCAGCAGGGGCGGGGGGGACCGCACAGATACGCAGTATTTT. Protein: CASRGGGDRTDTQYF.

The chain links TRBV12-3 or TRBV12-4 to TRBJ1-2, with D possibly being TRBD1 (5 bases). This CDR3 is 15 amino acids long. Trimming cost V 2 bases and J 4 bases, with 14 bases left between them. Here the CDR3 reads CASSLKGTAIYGYTF. The DNA for the CDR3 is TGTGCCAGCAGTTTAAAAGGGACCGCTATCTATGGCTACACCTTC.

The chain couples TRBV12-3 or TRBV12-4 to TRBJ2-1; TRBD2 matches at 7 bases. V was clipped by 6 bases and J by 3 bases; unmatched bases: 5. There are 14 residues in the CDR3. This CDR3 is CASRGAGLYNEQFF. DNA of the CDR3: TGTGCCAGCAGAGGAGCGGGACTCTACAATGAGCAGTTCTTC.

The table lists this clonotype with a few counts. The V call is TRBV9, the J call TRBJ1-2, with 8 bases aligning to TRBD1. V shed 2 bases and J 6 bases; nucleotides not matched to a gene: 9. CDR1 is SGDLS, CDR2 YYNGEE, per germline. CDR3 size: 15 residues. CDR3 amino acids: CASSVSITGGDGYTF. The CDR3 DNA sequence: TGTGCCAGCAGCGTTAGTATCACAGGGGGAGATGGCTACACCTTC.

V gene TRBV30 combines with J gene TRBJ1-3; D not resolved. Germline-derived CDR1 and CDR2 are GTSNPN and SVGIG (reference sequence). The ends were cut back, 5 bases at V and 0 bases at J, with 17 bases in the middle. CDR3 length equals 16 residues. The CDR3 loop reads CAWSSGAADSGNTIYF. For the CDR3, the DNA is TGTGCCTGGTCTTCGGGCGCAGCCGACTCTGGAAACACCATATATTTT. The whole variable domain, remainder taken from reference TRBV30 and TRBJ1-3, is SQTIHQWPATLVQPVGSPLSLECTVEGTSNPNLYWYRQAAGRGLQLLFYSVGIGQISSEVPQNLSASRPQDRQFILSSKKLLLSDSGFYLCAWSSGAADSGNTIYFGEGSWLTVV.

The J gene is TRBJ2-2, the V gene TRBV19; D is unresolved. The length of the CDR3 is 14 residues. Deletions cut 7 bases from V and 4 bases from J, with 13 bases between. CDR1 and CDR2 from the germline V gene are LNHDA and SQIVND (reference sequence). CDR3 protein: CASTAPIRTGELFF. The DNA of the CDR3 is TGTGCCAGTACGGCTCCGATCCGCACCGGGGAGCTGTTTTTT.

This clonotype has a count of ten or more. The chain recombines TRBV4-1 with TRBJ1-1; D call uncertain. Germline assignment: CDR1 MGHRA and CDR2 YSYEKL. V was clipped by 4 bases and J by 6 bases, with 12 bases between them. The CDR3 is 13 amino acids. This chain's CDR3 is CASSPDNVSEAFF. CDR3 bases: TGCGCCAGCAGCCCGGATAACGTGTCTGAAGCTTTCTTT.

In its sample, this clonotype was seen many times. The V and J genes are TRBV29-1 and TRBJ2-7; the match to TRBD2 covers 7 bases. The CDR3 sequence is 15 residues long. J was trimmed by 1 base and V by 7 bases; bases with no gene match: 13. CDR1 and CDR2 from the germline V gene are SQVTM and ANQGSEA. The CDR3, as DNA: TGCAGCGCCCGGGGGTGGGACTATCCTTCCTACGAGCAGTACTTC. It specifies CSARGWDYPSYEQYF.

This clonotype was counted ten times or more. This chain links TRBV20-1 with TRBJ1-1; perhaps TRBD1 as D (6 bases). Trimming shortened V by 8 bases and J by 1 base, and 11 bases separated the two germline ends. The CDR3 is 12 amino acids. Looked up from germline, CDR1 is DFQATT and CDR2 is SNEGSKA (reference sequence). This CDR3 is CSPMTGNTEAFF. The CDR3 DNA follows: TGCAGTCCGATGACAGGGAACACTGAAGCTTTCTTT.

The chain uses TRBV10-3 and TRBJ1-1; D possibly corresponds to TRBD1 (5 bases). Germline CDR1 is ENHRY and CDR2 is SYGVKD. This CDR3 is built from 16 residues. V was trimmed by 4 bases and J by 2 bases, leaving 17 bases between them. CDR3 nucleotide sequence: TGTGCCATCAGTGGAGTCAGGGAGGTTGCTAACACTGAAGCTTTCTTT. Protein sequence: CAISGVREVANTEAFF.

The V and J genes are TRBV20-1 and TRBJ2-7; TRBD2 agrees at 8 bases. The trim removed 5 bases at V and 6 bases at J, leaving 6 bases unmatched. The CDR3 covers 12 residues. Germline-derived CDR1 and CDR2 are DFQATT and SNEGSKA (reference sequence). CDR3 DNA: TGCAGTGCTGGCGGACTAGCTAGCGAGCAGTACTTC. Amino acid sequence: CSAGGLASEQYF.

This clonotype was counted a few times. The genes are TRBV6-1 and TRBJ1-1; D gene unclear. There are 15 residues in the CDR3. Trimming shortened V by 5 bases and J by 0 bases, and 13 bases separated the two germline ends. CDR1 MNHNS and CDR2 SASEGT come from the germline V gene. CDR3 protein: CASSFQTGLNTEAFF. CDR3 DNA: TGTGCCAGCAGTTTTCAGACGGGATTGAACACTGAAGCTTTCTTT.

In this sample, this clonotype turned up a few times. The CDR3 reads CASVGTSGPTDTQYF. The CDR3 coding sequence is TGTGCCAGTGTCGGGACTAGCGGGCCCACAGATACGCAGTATTTT. This chain joins TRBV19 and TRBJ2-3, with TRBD2 identical over 12 bases. From germline, CDR1 is LNHDA and CDR2 SQIVND (reference sequence). This CDR3 comprises 15 residues. The V segment lost 8 bases and the J segment 2 bases; nucleotides outside the gene matches: 5.

The chain links TRBV6-1 to TRBJ2-3, with 11 nucleotides matching TRBD2. Looked up from germline, CDR1 is MNHNS and CDR2 is SASEGT. V lost 9 bases to trimming and J lost 1 base; unmatched junction nucleotides: 6. CDR3 length equals 15 residues. The CDR3 DNA reads TGTGCCAGTAGCGGGGGGGCTATCCGCACAGATACGCAGTATTTT. Protein product: CASSGGAIRTDTQYF.

Of note for this clonotype: A read error may produce the germline difference seen at one junction end. V usage is TRBV6-2 or TRBV6-3 and J usage is TRBJ1-1, with D possibly TRBD1 on 6 matching bases. The length of the CDR3 is 13 residues. Germline V lookup: CDR1 MNHEY, CDR2 SVGEGT. The DNA for the CDR3 is TGTGCCAGCAGAGGGGGTTTCGGCACTGAAGCTTCCTTT. Amino acids: CASRGGFGTEASF.

Ten or more counts support this clonotype. The CDR3 region is CAWTPYSTNYGYTF. CDR3 DNA: TGTGCCTGGACCCCCTACTCTACTAACTATGGCTACACCTTC. The chain employs TRBV30 and TRBJ1-2; no firm D call. CDR3 size: 14 residues. V was trimmed by 4 bases and J by 0 bases, leaving 12 bases between them. In germline, CDR1 is GTSNPN, CDR2 SVGIG (reference sequence).

The chain couples TRBV10-2 to TRBJ2-1; TRBD2 is a possible D gene (6 bases). V was cut by 6 bases and J by 0 bases, with 9 bases left in between. Germline lookup yields CDR1 WSHSY and CDR2 SAAADI. The CDR3 totals 14 residues. CDR3 bases: TGCGCCAGCAGGGAGGGCGTCTCCTACAATGAGCAGTTCTTC. Translation: CASREGVSYNEQFF.

Regarding this clonotype: Just one base apart from a much larger clone, this may be a read error. The rearrangement uses TRBV6-9 and TRBJ2-7; 7 positions agree with TRBD1. This CDR3 is 15 amino acids long. V lost 8 bases and J lost 3; bases outside the gene matches: 13. The germline gives CDR1 MNHGY, CDR2 SVAAGI. DNA for the CDR3: TGTGCCAGCGGTATTACAGGGGATAGAGGCTACGAGCAGTACTTC. The encoded protein is CASGITGDRGYEQYF.

This chain connects TRBV12-5 to TRBJ2-3; 12 bases line up with TRBD2. Germline V lookup: CDR1 LGHNT, CDR2 FRNRAP. The CDR3 contains 17 residues. J was trimmed by 2 bases and V by 0 bases; bases with no gene match: 3. The CDR3 region is CASGLVRLAGDTDTQYF. The CDR3 nucleotides read TGTGCTAGTGGTTTGGTACGACTAGCGGGGGACACAGATACGCAGTATTTT.

This clonotype has more than one count but fewer than ten. The chain combines TRBV19 with TRBJ2-1; D not resolved. V shed 6 bases and J shed 8 bases, with 14 bases lying between them. The germline gives CDR1 LNHDA, CDR2 SQIVND (reference sequence). The CDR3 covers 13 residues. The CDR3 here is CASSTYTFDEQFF. In nucleotides, the CDR3 is TGTGCCAGTAGCACCTACACCTTCGATGAGCAGTTCTTC.

This clonotype has more than one count but fewer than ten. The genes are TRBV4-1 and TRBJ2-1; D gene unclear. V dropped 1 base and J dropped 1 base, with 11 bases sitting between them. Germline values: CDR1 MGHRA, CDR2 YSYEKL. The CDR3 extends over 16 amino acids. Written as DNA, the CDR3 is TGCGCCAGCAGCCAAGTGGTAGGAAAGTCCTACAATGAGCAGTTCTTC. Protein sequence: CASSQVVGKSYNEQFF.

This clonotype was observed many times. The chain is built from TRBV5-1 and TRBJ2-6, with D tentatively TRBD2 (7 bases). The CDR3 is 17 residues long. V was pared by 4 bases and J by 2 bases, with 16 bases between. Germline CDR1 and CDR2: SGHRS and YFSETQ. In DNA, the CDR3 is TGCGCCAGCAGCCTTGTGGGGGGGCTCGCTGGGGCCAACGTCCTGACTTTC. It yields the protein CASSLVGGLAGANVLTF. Combining the CDR3 with reference TRBV5-1 and TRBJ2-6 gives the whole variable domain KAGVTQTPRYLIKTRGQQVTLSCSPISGHRSVSWYQQTPGQGLQFLFEYFSETQRNKGNFPGRFSGRQFSNSRSEMNVSTLELGDSALYLCASSLVGGLAGANVLTFGAGSRLTVL.

This chain joins TRBV19 and TRBJ2-1; possibly TRBD1 for D (6 bases). Germline CDR1 LNHDA, CDR2 SQIVND (reference sequence). The CDR3 covers 15 residues. V was clipped by 1 base and J by 9 bases, with 16 bases between them. The DNA of the CDR3 is TGTGCCAGTAGTATAGCCCCGGACAGAATCGTTGAGCAGTTCTTC. Amino acids: CASSIAPDRIVEQFF.

This clonotype was seen at least ten times. This sequence joins TRBV5-1 and TRBJ2-7; D is tentatively TRBD1 or TRBD2 (7 bases each). The germline CDR1 and CDR2 sequences are SGHRS and YFSETQ. Trimming took 0 bases from V and 2 from J, leaving 15 bases between them. This CDR3 spans 16 amino acids. The CDR3 bases are TGCGCCAGCAGCTTGGGTCAGGGGGGGAGAGCCTACGAGCAGTACTTC. This encodes CASSLGQGGRAYEQYF.

This clonotype was recorded a few times. The chain links TRBV13 to TRBJ1-2; D is undetermined. Germline CDR1 and CDR2: PRHDT and FYEKMQ (reference sequence). The CDR3 totals 13 residues. V was clipped by 5 bases and J by 6 bases, with 13 bases between them. The CDR3 protein is CASSRKVIDGYTF. The CDR3 coding sequence is TGTGCCAGCAGCCGGAAGGTTATCGATGGCTACACCTTC.

This clonotype was counted only a few times. This chain uses TRBV6-1 with TRBJ2-7; D perhaps matches TRBD2 (6 bases). The CDR3 length is 14 residues. Germline V gene sequence: CDR1 MNHNS, CDR2 SASEGT. With 6 bases removed from V and 5 bases from J, the gap between germline ends came to 17 bases. As DNA, the CDR3 is TGTGCCAGCAGGGAGGGACTTTCCTACGACGAGCAGTACTTC. Protein product: CASREGLSYDEQYF.